This T cell receptor beta chain was found in a study of blood T cells in healthy people across ages. The CDR3 contains 16 residues. V gave up 0 bases and J gave up 0 bases, with 14 bases separating them. Germline V lookup: CDR1 DFQATT, CDR2 SNEGSKA (reference sequence). A second PCR of about 6 to 11 cycles used a sample-barcoded 5' primer and a J-beta primer mix. Via MiXCR, TCRdb re-called the 5' RACE reads, giving one row per CDR3 protein. The data contain some 760,000 distinct CDR3 sequences, just under 25% of them seen just once; the ten biggest clones take up under 10%. This same sample was also taken into another study, of T cells of mothers and their children.

Sequenced: blood. V is TRBV20-1 and J is TRBJ2-5; a possible D gene is TRBD2 (6 bases). This receptor was obtained from a boy between 10 and 17 years old in good health. DNA for the CDR3: TGCAGTGCTAGAGATCTGTTAGCGGCTTACCAAGAGACCCAGTACTTC. This encodes CSARDLLAAYQETQYF.